These 2 T cell receptor beta chains came from one sample sequenced in a study of T cell clonality in common variable immunodeficiency. The table came from immunoSEQ multiplex PCR; TCRdb's copy has only in-frame clones and leaves some out. The sample shows tens of thousands of clones, no singletons; the ten largest hold about 3%. Sequences were obtained from peripheral blood mononuclear cells. The source is a person aged 18 to 70 in good health.

This clone was counted many times. The read comes to an end 3 residues before the CDR3 does, leaving the germline J gene to fill in the end. The gene calls are TRBV9 and TRBJ2-5; 9 positions agree with TRBD1. CDR3 length equals 16 residues. V trimming: 0 bases; J trimming: 2 bases; junction bases outside the gene matches: 5. Germline V gives CDR1 SGDLS, CDR2 YYNGEE. The CDR3 bases that were read are TGTGCCAGCAGCGTAGAACCTGGACAGGGGCAAGAGACC. Translation: CASSVEPGQGQET. The whole CDR3 is CASSVEPGQGQETQYF.

About this clone itself: The read is 3 residues too short to cover the CDR3 end, so that end is filled in from the germline J gene. V gene TRBV19 combines with J gene TRBJ1-2; TRBD1 matches at 7 bases. There are 15 residues in the CDR3. Germline CDR1 reads LNHDA; CDR2 reads SQIVND (reference sequence). CDR3 bases read: TGTGCCAGTAGTATAGCAGGGGGTTCCCGCTACGAC. This translates into CASSIAGGSRYD. The full CDR3 protein reads CASSIAGGSRYDYTF.